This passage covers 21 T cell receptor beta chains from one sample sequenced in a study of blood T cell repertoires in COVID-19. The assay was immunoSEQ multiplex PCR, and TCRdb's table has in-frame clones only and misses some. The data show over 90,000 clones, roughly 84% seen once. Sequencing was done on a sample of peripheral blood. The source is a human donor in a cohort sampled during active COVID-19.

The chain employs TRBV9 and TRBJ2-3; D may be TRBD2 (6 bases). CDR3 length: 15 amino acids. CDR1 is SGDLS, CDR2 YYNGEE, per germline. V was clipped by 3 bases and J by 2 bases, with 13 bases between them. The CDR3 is CASSALALPTDTQYF. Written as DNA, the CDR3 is TGTGCCAGCAGCGCACTAGCCCTTCCCACAGATACGCAGTATTTT. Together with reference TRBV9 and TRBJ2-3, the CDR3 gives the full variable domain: DSGVTQTPKHLITATGQRVTLRCSPRSGDLSVYWYQQSLDQGLQFLIQYYNGEERAKGNILERFSAQQFPDLHSELNLSSLELGDSALYFCASSALALPTDTQYFGPGTRLTVL.

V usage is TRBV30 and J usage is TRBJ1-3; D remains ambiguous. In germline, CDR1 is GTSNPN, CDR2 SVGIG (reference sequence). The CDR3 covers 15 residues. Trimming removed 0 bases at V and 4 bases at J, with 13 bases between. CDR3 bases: TGTGCCTGGAGTGTCCGGGTAGTCAGAGGAAACACCATATATTTT. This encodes CAWSVRVVRGNTIYF.

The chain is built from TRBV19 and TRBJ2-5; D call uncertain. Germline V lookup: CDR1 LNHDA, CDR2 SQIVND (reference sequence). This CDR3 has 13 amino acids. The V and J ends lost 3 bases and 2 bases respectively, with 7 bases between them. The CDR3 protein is CASSIGSQETQYF. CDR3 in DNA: TGTGCCAGTAGTATCGGGTCACAAGAGACCCAGTACTTC.

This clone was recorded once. The CDR3 spells CASSRQGYEQYF. CDR3 nucleotide sequence: TGTGCCAGCAGCCGACAGGGCTATGAGCAGTACTTC. The chain links TRBV14 to TRBJ2-7, with 7 bases fitting TRBD1. The trim removed 4 bases at V and 7 bases at J, leaving 4 bases unmatched. The CDR3 extends over 12 amino acids. Germline V CDR1 and CDR2: SGHDN, FVKESK. Combining the CDR3 with reference TRBV14 and TRBJ2-7 gives the whole variable domain EAGVTQFPSHSVIEKGQTVTLRCDPISGHDNLYWYRRVMGKEIKFLLHFVKESKQDESGMPNNRFLAERTGGTYSTLKVQPAELEDSGVYFCASSRQGYEQYFGPGTRLTVT.

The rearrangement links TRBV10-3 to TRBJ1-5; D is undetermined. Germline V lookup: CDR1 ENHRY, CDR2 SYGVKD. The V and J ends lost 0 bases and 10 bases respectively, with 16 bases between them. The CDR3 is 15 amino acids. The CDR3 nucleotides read TGTGCCATCAGTGAGTCGGCGACTCCGAGTAAACCCCAGCATTTT. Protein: CAISESATPSKPQHF.

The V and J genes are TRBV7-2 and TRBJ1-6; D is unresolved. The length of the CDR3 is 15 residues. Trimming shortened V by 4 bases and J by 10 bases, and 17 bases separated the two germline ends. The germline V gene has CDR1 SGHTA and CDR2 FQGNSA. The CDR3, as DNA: TGTGCCAGCAGCTCACCGGGAGGAGGAAAATCACCCCTCCACTTT. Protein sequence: CASSSPGGGKSPLHF. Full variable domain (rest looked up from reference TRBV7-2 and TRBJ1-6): GAGVSQSPSNKVTEKGKDVELRCDPISGHTALYWYRQSLGQGLEFLIYFQGNSAPDKSGLPSDRFSAERTGGSVSTLTIQRTQQEDSAVYLCASSSPGGGKSPLHFGNGTRLTVT.

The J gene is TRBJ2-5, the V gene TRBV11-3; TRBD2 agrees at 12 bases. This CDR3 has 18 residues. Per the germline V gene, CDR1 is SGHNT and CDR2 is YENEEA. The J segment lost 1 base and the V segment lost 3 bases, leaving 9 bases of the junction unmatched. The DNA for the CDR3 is TGTGCCAGCAGCTTCAGAGCCTCTAGCGGGGGGGCCCAAGAGACCCAGTACTTC. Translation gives CASSFRASSGGAQETQYF.

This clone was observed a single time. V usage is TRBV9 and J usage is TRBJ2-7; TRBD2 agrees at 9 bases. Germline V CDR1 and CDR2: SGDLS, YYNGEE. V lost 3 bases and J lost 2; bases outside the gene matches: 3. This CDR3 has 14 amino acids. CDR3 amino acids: CASSAGLATYEQYF. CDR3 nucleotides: TGTGCCAGCAGCGCGGGACTAGCTACCTACGAGCAGTACTTC. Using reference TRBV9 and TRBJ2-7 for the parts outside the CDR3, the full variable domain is DSGVTQTPKHLITATGQRVTLRCSPRSGDLSVYWYQQSLDQGLQFLIQYYNGEERAKGNILERFSAQQFPDLHSELNLSSLELGDSALYFCASSAGLATYEQYFGPGTRLTVT.

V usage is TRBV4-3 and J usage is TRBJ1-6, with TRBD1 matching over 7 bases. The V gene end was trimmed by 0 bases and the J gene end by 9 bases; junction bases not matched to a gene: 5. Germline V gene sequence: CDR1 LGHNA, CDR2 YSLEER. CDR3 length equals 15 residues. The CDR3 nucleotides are TGCGCCAGCAGCCAAGAACAGGGGACGAGTTCACCCCTCCACTTT. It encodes CASSQEQGTSSPLHF.

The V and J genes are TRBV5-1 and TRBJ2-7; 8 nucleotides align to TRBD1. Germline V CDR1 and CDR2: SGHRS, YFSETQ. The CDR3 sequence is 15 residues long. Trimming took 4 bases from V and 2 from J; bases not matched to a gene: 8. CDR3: CASSPGQGHTYEQYF. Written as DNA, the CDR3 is TGCGCCAGCAGCCCAGGACAGGGACACACCTACGAGCAGTACTTC.

The CDR3: CATSRVAGATNEQFF. CDR3 nucleotides: TGTGCCACCAGCAGAGTGGCGGGGGCGACCAATGAGCAGTTCTTC. The rearrangement links TRBV15 to TRBJ2-1; TRBD2 might be the D (7 bases). V gave up 1 base and J gave up 6 bases, with 13 bases separating them. Germline lookup yields CDR1 LNHNV and CDR2 YYDKDF (reference sequence). The CDR3 contains 15 residues.

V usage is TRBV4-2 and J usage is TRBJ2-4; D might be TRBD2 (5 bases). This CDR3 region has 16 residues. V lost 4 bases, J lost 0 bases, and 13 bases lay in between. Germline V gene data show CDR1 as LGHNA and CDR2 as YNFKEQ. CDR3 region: CASSLRGGEAKNIQYF. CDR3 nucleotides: TGTGCCAGCAGCCTTCGGGGTGGCGAAGCCAAAAACATTCAGTACTTC.

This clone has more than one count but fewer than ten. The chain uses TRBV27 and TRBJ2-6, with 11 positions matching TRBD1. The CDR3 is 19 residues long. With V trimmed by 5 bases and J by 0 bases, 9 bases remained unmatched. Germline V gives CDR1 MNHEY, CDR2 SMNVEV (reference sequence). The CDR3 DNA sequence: TGTGCCAGCAGTCCCCGTTTCGGGACAGGGGGCTCTGGGGCCAACGTCCTGACTTTC. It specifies CASSPRFGTGGSGANVLTF.

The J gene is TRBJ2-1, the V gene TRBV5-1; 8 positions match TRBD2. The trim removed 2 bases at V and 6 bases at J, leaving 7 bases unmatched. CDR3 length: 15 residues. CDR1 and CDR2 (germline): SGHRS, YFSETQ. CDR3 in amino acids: CASSLERGTGNEQFF. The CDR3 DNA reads TGCGCCAGCAGCTTAGAGCGGGGGACGGGCAATGAGCAGTTCTTC.

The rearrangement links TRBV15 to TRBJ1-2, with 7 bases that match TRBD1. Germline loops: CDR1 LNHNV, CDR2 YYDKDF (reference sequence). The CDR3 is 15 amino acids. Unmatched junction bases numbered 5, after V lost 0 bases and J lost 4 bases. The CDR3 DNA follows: TGTGCCACCAGCAGAGAGATGGGACAGTCCTATGGCTACACCTTC. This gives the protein CATSREMGQSYGYTF.

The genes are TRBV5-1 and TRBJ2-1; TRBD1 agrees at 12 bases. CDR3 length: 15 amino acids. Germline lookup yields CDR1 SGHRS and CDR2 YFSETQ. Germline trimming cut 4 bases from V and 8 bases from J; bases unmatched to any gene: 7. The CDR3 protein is CASSTAGQGAHEQFF. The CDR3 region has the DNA TGCGCCAGCAGCACGGCGGGACAGGGGGCCCATGAGCAGTTCTTC.

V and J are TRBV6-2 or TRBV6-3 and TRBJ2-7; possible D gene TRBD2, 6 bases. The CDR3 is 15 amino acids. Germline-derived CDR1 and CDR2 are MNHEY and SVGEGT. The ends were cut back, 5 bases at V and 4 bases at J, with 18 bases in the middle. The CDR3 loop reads CASSHAGSALYEQYF. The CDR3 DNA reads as TGTGCCAGCAGTCACGCGGGGTCGGCCTTATACGAGCAGTACTTC.

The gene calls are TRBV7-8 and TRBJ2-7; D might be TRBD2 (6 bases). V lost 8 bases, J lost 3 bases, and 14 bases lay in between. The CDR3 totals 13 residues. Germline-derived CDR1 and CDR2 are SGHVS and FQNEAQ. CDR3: CASGETRRYEQYF. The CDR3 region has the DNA TGTGCCAGCGGTGAGACTAGGCGCTACGAGCAGTACTTC. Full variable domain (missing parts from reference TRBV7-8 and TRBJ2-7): GAGVSQSPRYKVAKRGQDVALRCDPISGHVSLFWYQQALGQGPEFLTYFQNEAQLDKSGLPSDRFFAERPEGSVSTLKIQRTQQEDSAVYLCASGETRRYEQYFGPGTRLTVT.

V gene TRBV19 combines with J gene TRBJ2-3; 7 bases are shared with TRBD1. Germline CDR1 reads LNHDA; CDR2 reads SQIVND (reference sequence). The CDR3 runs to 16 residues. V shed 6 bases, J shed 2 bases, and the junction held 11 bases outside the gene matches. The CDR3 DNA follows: TGTGCCAGTAGCCTGACAGGGTCATTATACACAGATACGCAGTATTTT. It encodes CASSLTGSLYTDTQYF.

DNA of the CDR3: TGCGCCAGCAGCTTGTCCGACAGGGAAGTCCCCGGGGAGCTGTTTTTT. Amino acids: CASSLSDREVPGELFF. The rearrangement links TRBV5-1 to TRBJ2-2; 7 nucleotides line up with TRBD1. V lost 1 base to trimming and J lost 6 bases; unmatched junction nucleotides: 9. Germline values: CDR1 SGHRS, CDR2 YFSETQ. CDR3 length equals 16 residues.

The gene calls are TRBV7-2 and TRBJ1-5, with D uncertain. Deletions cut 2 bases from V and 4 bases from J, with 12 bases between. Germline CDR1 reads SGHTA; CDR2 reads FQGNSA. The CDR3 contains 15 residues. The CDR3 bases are TGTGCCAGCAGCTTAAACCCGGGGTTAAATCAGCCCCAGCATTTT. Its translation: CASSLNPGLNQPQHF.